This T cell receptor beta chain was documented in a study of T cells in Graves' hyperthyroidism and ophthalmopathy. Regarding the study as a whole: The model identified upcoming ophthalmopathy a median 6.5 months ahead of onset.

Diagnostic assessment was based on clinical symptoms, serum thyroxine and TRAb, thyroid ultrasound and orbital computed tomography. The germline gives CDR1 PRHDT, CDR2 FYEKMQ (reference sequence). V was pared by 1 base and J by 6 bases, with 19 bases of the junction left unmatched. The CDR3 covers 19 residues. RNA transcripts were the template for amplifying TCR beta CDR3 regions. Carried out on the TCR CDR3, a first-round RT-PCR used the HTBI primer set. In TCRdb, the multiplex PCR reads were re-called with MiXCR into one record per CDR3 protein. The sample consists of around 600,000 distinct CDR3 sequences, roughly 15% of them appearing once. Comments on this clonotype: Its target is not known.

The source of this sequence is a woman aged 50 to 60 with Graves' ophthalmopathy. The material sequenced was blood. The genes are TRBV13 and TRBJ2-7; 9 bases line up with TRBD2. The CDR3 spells CASSLAGGLAGSVFGEQYF. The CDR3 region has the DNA TGTGCCAGCAGCTTAGCGGGAGGGCTAGCGGGATCAGTTTTTGGCGAGCAGTACTTC.